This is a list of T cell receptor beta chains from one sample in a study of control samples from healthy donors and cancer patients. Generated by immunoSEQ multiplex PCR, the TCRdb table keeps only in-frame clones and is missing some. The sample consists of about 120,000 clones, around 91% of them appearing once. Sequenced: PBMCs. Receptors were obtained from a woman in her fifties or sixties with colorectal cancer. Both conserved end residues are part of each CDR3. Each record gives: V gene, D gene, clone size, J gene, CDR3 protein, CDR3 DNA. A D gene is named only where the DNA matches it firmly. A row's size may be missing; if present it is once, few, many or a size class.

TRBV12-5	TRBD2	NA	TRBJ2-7	CASGLSGSYEQYF	TGTGCTAGTGGCTTGAGCGGGAGCTACGAGCAGTACTTC
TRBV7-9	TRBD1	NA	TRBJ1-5	CASSPPGTDNQPQHF	TGTGCCAGCAGCCCACCAGGGACAGACAATCAGCCCCAGCATTTT
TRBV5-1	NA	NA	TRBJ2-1	CASSSGAQLNEQFF	TGCGCCAGCAGCTCCGGGGCACAACTCAATGAGCAGTTCTTC
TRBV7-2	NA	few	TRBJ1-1	CASSHQTGRTEAFF	TGTGCCAGCAGCCATCAAACAGGGAGAACTGAAGCTTTCTTT
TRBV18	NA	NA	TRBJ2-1	CASSPGMKNEQFF	TGTGCCAGCTCACCGGGGATGAAGAATGAGCAGTTCTTC
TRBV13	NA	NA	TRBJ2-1	CASSLGRTADEQFF	TGTGCCAGCAGCTTAGGCCGGACAGCGGATGAGCAGTTCTTC
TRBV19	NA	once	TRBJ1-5	CASTVGGPNQPQHF	TGTGCCAGTACCGTCGGGGGGCCGAATCAGCCCCAGCATTTT
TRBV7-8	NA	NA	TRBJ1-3	CASSLGPAGWENTIYF	TGTGCCAGCAGCTTAGGCCCGGCAGGGTGGGAAAACACCATATATTTT
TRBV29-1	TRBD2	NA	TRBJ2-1	CSVEVPLGLAGGNEQFF	TGCAGCGTTGAAGTTCCCCTAGGACTAGCGGGAGGCAATGAGCAGTTCTTC
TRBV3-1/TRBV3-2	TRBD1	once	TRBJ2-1	CASSQSSTGVAEQFF	TGTGCCAGCAGCCAATCCTCTACAGGGGTGGCTGAGCAGTTCTTC
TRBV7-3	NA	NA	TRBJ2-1	CASSSPQAHEQFF	TGTGCCAGCAGCTCGCCCCAGGCGCATGAGCAGTTCTTC
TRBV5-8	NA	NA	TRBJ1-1	CASSPVFAEAFF	TGTGCCAGCAGTCCCGTGTTCGCTGAAGCTTTCTTT
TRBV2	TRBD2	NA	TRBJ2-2	CASSPLGLAGNTGELFF	TGTGCCAGCAGCCCCTTAGGGCTAGCGGGAAACACCGGGGAGCTGTTTTTT
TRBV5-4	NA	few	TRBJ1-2	CASSLGGWYGYTF	TGTGCCAGCAGCCTCGGGGGCTGGTATGGCTACACCTTC
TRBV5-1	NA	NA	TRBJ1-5	CASSLEDSTKDPQHF	TGCGCCAGCAGCTTGGAGGACAGCACCAAGGATCCCCAGCATTTT
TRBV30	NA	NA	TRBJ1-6	CALSGGGSSPLHF	TGTGCCCTCTCGGGGGGTGGGTCTTCACCCCTCCACTTT
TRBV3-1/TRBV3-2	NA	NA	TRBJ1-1	CASSQGQVRNTEAFF	TGTGCCAGCAGCCAAGGGCAGGTAAGAAACACTGAAGCTTTCTTT
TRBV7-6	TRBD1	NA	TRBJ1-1	CASSLGQGRRVPTEAFF	TGTGCCAGCAGCCTCGGACAGGGAAGAAGGGTTCCCACTGAAGCTTTCTTT
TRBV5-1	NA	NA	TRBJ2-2	CASSLAGAAGELFF	TGCGCCAGCAGCTTGGCAGGGGCAGCCGGGGAGCTGTTTTTT
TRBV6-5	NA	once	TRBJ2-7	CATSIARGAGEQYF	TGTGCCACATCAATCGCAAGAGGGGCGGGGGAGCAGTACTTC
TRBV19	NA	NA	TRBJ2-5	CASSMTPTQETQYF	TGTGCCAGTAGTATGACTCCTACACAAGAGACCCAGTACTTC
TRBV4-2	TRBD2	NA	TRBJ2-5	CASSQGSGSAETQYF	TGTGCCAGCAGCCAAGGTAGCGGGAGTGCAGAGACCCAGTACTTC
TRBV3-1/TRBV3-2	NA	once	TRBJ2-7	CASSQAGGPYEQYF	TGTGCCAGCAGCCAAGCCGGAGGGCCCTACGAGCAGTACTTC
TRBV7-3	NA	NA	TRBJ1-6	CASSRDSSYNSPLHF	TGTGCCAGCAGCCGAGACAGCTCCTATAATTCACCCCTCCACTTT
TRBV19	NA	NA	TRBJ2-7	CATTRTGNEQYF	TGTGCCACAACGCGGACCGGCAACGAGCAGTACTTC
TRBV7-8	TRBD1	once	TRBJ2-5	CASSSGDRGQTQYF	TGTGCCAGCAGCTCAGGGGACAGGGGCCAGACCCAGTACTTC
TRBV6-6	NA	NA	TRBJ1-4	CASSYRGGTEKLFF	TGTGCCAGCAGTTACCGAGGGGGTACCGAAAAACTGTTTTTT
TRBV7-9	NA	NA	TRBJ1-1	CASSQQGEAFF	TGTGCCAGCAGCCAACAGGGCGAAGCTTTCTTT
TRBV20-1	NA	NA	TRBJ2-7	CSASPSEGSPYEQYF	TGCAGTGCTAGTCCGTCCGAGGGAAGCCCCTACGAGCAGTACTTC
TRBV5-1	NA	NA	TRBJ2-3	CASTLLGTGVDTQYF	TGCGCCAGCACCTTGCTCGGGACGGGCGTGGATACGCAGTATTTT